These 22 T cell receptor beta chains were all obtained from the same sample, sequenced in a study of blood T cells in healthy people across ages. Sample-barcoded 5' priming and a J-beta primer mix drove a second PCR of about 7 to 11 cycles. TCRdb re-called the 5' RACE reads through MiXCR, storing one row per CDR3 protein. The sample yields about 1.5 million distinct CDR3 sequences, about 45% seen once. Source material: blood. These receptors were collected from a woman in her late teens or twenties in good health.

The rearrangement uses TRBV20-1 and TRBJ2-1; TRBD1 aligns across 9 bases. The CDR3 consists of 14 residues. The germline gives CDR1 DFQATT, CDR2 SNEGSKA (reference sequence). Trimming cost V 3 bases and J 5 bases; bases outside gene matches: 5. CDR3 sequence: CSASWDREDNEQFF. CDR3 sequence (DNA): TGCAGTGCTAGCTGGGACAGGGAGGACAATGAGCAGTTCTTC.

This clonotype was detected only a few times. The V gene is TRBV4-3, the J gene TRBJ2-4; 7 nucleotides line up with TRBD1. The J call may not be correct, given that the DNA end is closer to TRBJ2-7. Germline values: CDR1 LGHNA, CDR2 YSLEER. This CDR3 has 15 amino acids. The CDR3 DNA follows: TGCGCCAGCAGCCAAGATGAACAGGGGTATGACGAGCAGTACTTC. This sequence encodes CASSQDEQGYDEQYF.

This clonotype was observed many times. A much larger clone differs by one base, so this may be a read error. V gene TRBV7-2 combines with J gene TRBJ2-7; no clear D gene. This CDR3 region has 14 residues. The V and J ends lost 5 bases and 2 bases respectively, with 13 bases between them. CDR1 and CDR2 from the germline V gene are SGHTA and FQGNSA. The chain's CDR3 is CASSVGRTTYEQYF. The CDR3 DNA reads as TGTGCCAGCAGCGTCGGCAGGACCACCTACGAGCAGTACTTC.

V usage is TRBV21-1 and J usage is TRBJ2-3; TRBD2 is the table's D call, not checked against the DNA. TRBV21-1 represents a pseudogene. CDR3 size: 16 residues. For the CDR3, the DNA is TGTGCCAGCAGCAAAGCCACTAGCGGAAGCACAGATACGCAGTATTTT. Amino acids: CASSKATSGSTDTQYF.

This clonotype was detected a few times. The rearrangement joins TRBV7-2 to TRBJ2-7, with D possibly being TRBD1 (6 bases). In germline, CDR1 is SGHTA, CDR2 FQGNSA. V lost 5 bases to trimming and J lost 3 bases, with 8 bases between them. The CDR3 extends over 12 amino acids. The CDR3 protein is CASSRDIYEQYF. CDR3 nucleotide sequence: TGTGCCAGCAGCCGGGACATCTACGAGCAGTACTTC. The full variable domain, with the rest looked up from reference TRBV7-2 and TRBJ2-7, is GAGVSQSPSNKVTEKGKDVELRCDPISGHTALYWYRQSLGQGLEFLIYFQGNSAPDKSGLPSDRFSAERTGGSVSTLTIQRTQQEDSAVYLCASSRDIYEQYFGPGTRLTVT.

This CDR3 reads CASSLDSRLGGLFF. For the CDR3, the DNA is TGTGCCAGCAGCTTAGACTCTCGGCTGGGCGGACTGTTTTTT. The rearrangement links TRBV7-9 to TRBJ1-4; D unresolved. Germline-derived CDR1 and CDR2 are SEHNR and FQNEAQ (reference sequence). V lost 1 base, J lost 13 bases, and 16 bases lay in between. This CDR3 has 14 amino acids. The full variable domain, in which reference TRBV7-9 and TRBJ1-4 provide the parts outside the CDR3, is DTGVSQNPRHKITKRGQNVTFRCDPISEHNRLYWYRQTLGQGPEFLTYFQNEAQLEKSRLLSDRFSAERPKGSFSTLEIQRTEQGDSAMYLCASSLDSRLGGLFFGSGTQLSVL.

The V and J genes are TRBV19 and TRBJ2-1; the D call may be TRBD1 or TRBD2 (5 bases each). V lost 8 bases to trimming and J lost 3 bases, with 14 bases between them. Germline assignment: CDR1 LNHDA and CDR2 SQIVND (reference sequence). The CDR3 contains 14 residues. This CDR3 is CASDWGRGYNEQFF. CDR3 DNA: TGTGCCAGTGATTGGGGGAGAGGCTACAATGAGCAGTTCTTC.

V is TRBV7-8 and J is TRBJ2-2; 8 bases are a match to TRBD1. The CDR3 totals 15 residues. The V gene's germline CDR1 is SGHVS and CDR2 FQNEAQ. V lost 5 bases, J lost 6 bases, and 8 bases stayed unmatched. The CDR3 sequence is CASSHFLQGAGELFF. CDR3 nucleotide sequence: TGTGCCAGCAGCCATTTCCTACAGGGGGCCGGGGAGCTGTTTTTT.

V gene TRBV5-1 combines with J gene TRBJ2-1, with 8 bases that match TRBD2. Per the germline V gene, CDR1 is SGHRS and CDR2 is YFSETQ. V shed 4 bases, J shed 3 bases, and the junction held 9 bases outside the gene matches. The CDR3 consists of 16 residues. The CDR3 DNA reads TGCGCCAGCAGCCCCACTAGCGGAGTAAGCTACAATGAGCAGTTCTTC. This sequence encodes CASSPTSGVSYNEQFF.

The CDR3 DNA is TGTGCCAGCTCCTATGAGTACACTGAAGCTTTCTTT. Translation: CASSYEYTEAFF. This chain uses TRBV12-3 or TRBV12-4 with TRBJ1-1; D unclear. V was shortened by 8 bases and J by 3 bases, with 10 bases between the two germline ends. The CDR3 is 12 residues long.

This clonotype was seen repeatedly, ten times or more. The J gene is TRBJ2-1, the V gene TRBV6-5, with 8 positions matching TRBD2. CDR3 length: 17 residues. Losses at the gene ends were 2 bases for V and 0 bases for J; bases not matched to a gene: 6. Germline CDR1 is MNHEY and CDR2 is SVGAGI. CDR3 sequence: CASSYARLAGSYNEQFF. For the CDR3, the DNA is TGTGCCAGCAGTTACGCCCGTCTAGCGGGCTCCTACAATGAGCAGTTCTTC.

This sequence joins TRBV12-3 or TRBV12-4 and TRBJ2-4; D remains ambiguous. CDR3 length equals 14 residues. V was pared by 3 bases and J by 5 bases, with 11 bases between. The CDR3 DNA is TGTGCCAGCAGTTTTACGGGCGGTGAAAACATTCAGTACTTC. Amino acids: CASSFTGGENIQYF.

This clonotype has a handful of counts. The rearrangement links TRBV2 to TRBJ2-3; no reliable D call. Germline lookup yields CDR1 SNHLY and CDR2 FYNNEI. V gave up 7 bases and J gave up 0 bases, with 11 bases separating them. The CDR3 length is 14 residues. Here the CDR3 reads CASTPRASTDTQYF. As DNA, the CDR3 is TGTGCCAGCACCCCTCGGGCTAGCACAGATACGCAGTATTTT. The full variable domain, in which reference TRBV2 and TRBJ2-3 provide the parts outside the CDR3, is EPEVTQTPSHQVTQMGQEVILRCVPISNHLYFYWYRQILGQKVEFLVSFYNNEISEKSEIFDDQFSVERPDGSNFTLKIRSTKLEDSAMYFCASTPRASTDTQYFGPGTRLTVL.

The rearrangement links TRBV6-2 or TRBV6-3 to TRBJ2-3; D may be TRBD2 (6 bases). Germline CDR1 and CDR2: MNHEY and SVGEGT. The CDR3 is 16 amino acids. Trimming pared 8 bases from V and 0 bases from J, leaving 18 bases between. The CDR3 nucleotides are TGTGCCAGCTGCTGCCCTAGCGCGTCTAGCACAGATACGCAGTATTTT. The encoded protein is CASCCPSASSTDTQYF.

With regard to this clonotype: The germline gene is not matched at one end of the junction; a read error may be the cause. This chain joins TRBV29-1 and TRBJ2-1; 7 nucleotides match TRBD1. From germline, CDR1 is SQVTM and CDR2 ANQGSEA. CDR3 length: 13 amino acids. This CDR3 reads CSVGDRVYSEQFF. CDR3 nucleotide sequence: TGCAGCGTTGGAGACAGGGTCTACAGTGAGCAGTTCTTC.

This clonotype was recorded once. The V call is TRBV4-1, the J call TRBJ2-1; D gene unclear. Germline V CDR1 and CDR2: MGHRA, YSYEKL. Trimming left V 3 bases short and J 10 bases short, with 13 bases between. The CDR3 is 13 amino acids. CDR3 sequence: CASSQESLGEQFF. The CDR3 region has the DNA TGCGCCAGCAGCCAGGAGTCCTTGGGGGAGCAGTTCTTC.

With respect to this clonotype: A much bigger clone sits one base away, suggesting this may be a read error. V usage is TRBV20-1 and J usage is TRBJ2-5, with D perhaps assigned TRBD1 or TRBD2 (5 bases each). The J call may not be correct, given that the DNA end is closer to TRBJ2-1. Germline lookup yields CDR1 DFQATT and CDR2 SNEGSKA (reference sequence). The CDR3 spans 14 residues. The CDR3 reads CSARGVSRQETQFF. Here the CDR3 DNA reads TGCAGTGCTAGGGGGGTCTCGAGGCAAGAGACCCAGTTCTTC.

The chain has TRBV29-1 and TRBJ1-2; D uncertain. The CDR3 consists of 11 residues. CDR1 is SQVTM and CDR2 is ANQGSEA in the germline V gene. Trimming pared 6 bases from V and 4 bases from J, leaving 9 bases between. CDR3 DNA sequence: TGCAGCGTCTCCCGATTCTATGGCTACACCTTC. Amino acids: CSVSRFYGYTF. Looking up the rest from reference TRBV29-1 and TRBJ1-2 gives the full variable domain: SAVISQKPSRDICQRGTSLTIQCQVDSQVTMMFWYRQQPGQSLTLIATANQGSEATYESGFVIDKFPISRPNLTFSTLTVSNMSPEDSSIYLCSVSRFYGYTFGSGTRLTVV.

The chain joins TRBV20-1 to TRBJ2-7; D unclear. In germline, CDR1 is DFQATT, CDR2 SNEGSKA (reference sequence). The CDR3 runs 11 residues. Trimming took 7 bases from V and 5 from J, leaving 12 bases between them. In DNA form, the CDR3 reads TGCAGTGTCCGAGTGAGGAACGAGCAGTACTTC. Translating it yields CSVRVRNEQYF.

This clonotype appeared once. This may stem from a read error, because a much larger clone lies one nucleotide away. The chain recombines TRBV5-8 with TRBJ2-3; no clear D gene. The germline V gene has CDR1 SGHTS and CDR2 YDEGEE. The CDR3 length is 15 residues. The ends were cut back, 1 base at V and 2 bases at J, with 11 bases in the middle. In DNA, the CDR3 is TGTGCCAGCAGCTTGCGTGACTCTAACACAGATACGCAGTATTTT. This encodes CASSLRDSNTDTQYF.

The chain employs TRBV7-2 and TRBJ1-1; maybe TRBD1 (6 bases). Germline-derived CDR1 and CDR2 are SGHTA and FQGNSA. The CDR3 runs 15 residues. The V and J ends lost 2 bases and 10 bases respectively, with 20 bases between them. CDR3 sequence reads: CASSLMWINRGSAFF. In nucleotides, the CDR3 is TGTGCCAGCAGCTTAATGTGGATCAATAGGGGGTCAGCTTTCTTT.

Only a few counts were recorded for this clonotype. The chain couples TRBV20-1 to TRBJ1-2; tentatively, D is TRBD1 (5 bases). Germline V gene sequence: CDR1 DFQATT, CDR2 SNEGSKA (reference sequence). This CDR3 is built from 14 residues. Trimming stripped 3 bases from V and 5 bases from J, with 16 bases between. The CDR3 region has the DNA TGCAGTGCTAGCACGGGGGGAAGGTTTTATGGCTACACCTTC. Residues: CSASTGGRFYGYTF.